Included here is one TCR beta chain sequence, with context. Its target is not known. The CDR3 extends over 15 amino acids. The germline CDR1 and CDR2 sequences are SGHRS and YFSETQ. Germline trimming cut 3 bases from V and 9 bases from J; bases unmatched to any gene: 8. The sample comes from a study of graft-versus-host responses after intestinal transplantation. Generated by immunoSEQ multiplex PCR, the TCRdb table keeps only in-frame clones and is missing some. The data contain about 130,000 clones, nearly 95% of them singletons. Study observations and caveats: High graft-versus-host to host-versus-graft T cell clonal ratios marked allografts of patients with graft-donor macrochimerism.

The sequence derives from a human donor who received an intestinal transplant. Sequenced material: unstimulated CD4+ T cells sorted from spleen or lymph node cells, taken before intestinal transplant. The chain has TRBV5-1 and TRBJ2-1; TRBD1 matches at 11 bases. The chain's CDR3 is CASSSGDRGSREQFF. CDR3 DNA sequence: TGCGCCAGCAGCTCAGGGGACAGGGGGAGTCGTGAGCAGTTCTTC.